Listed here is a single T cell receptor (beta chain). In the original processing: Amplification of reference gene primers was used by the study to estimate nucleated cell counts. TCRdb's table, derived via immunoSEQ multiplex PCR, lists solely in-frame clones and lacks some. The V and J calls and clone size are taken from that table; D and trimming were inferred from the DNA. The table includes roughly 120,000 clones, approximately 89% detected once. The CDR3 is 16 residues long. CDR1 and CDR2 (germline): LGHDT, YNNKEL (reference sequence). The ends were cut back, 0 bases at V and 3 bases at J, with 14 bases in the middle. The entry originates in a study of blood T cell repertoires in COVID-19. Study summary: The cDNA or gDNA used as material had been derived from T cells, B-cell-depleted T cells, or PBMCs.

Input material: peripheral blood. This clonotype was sampled from an elderly woman with COVID-19, enrolled during active disease. This rearrangement joins TRBV3-1 (or the pseudogene TRBV3-2) to TRBJ1-2; a possible D gene is TRBD1 (5 bases). The CDR3 loop is CASSQEGGRVDYGYTF. For the CDR3, the DNA is TGTGCCAGCAGCCAAGAAGGTGGCAGGGTGGACTATGGCTACACCTTC.